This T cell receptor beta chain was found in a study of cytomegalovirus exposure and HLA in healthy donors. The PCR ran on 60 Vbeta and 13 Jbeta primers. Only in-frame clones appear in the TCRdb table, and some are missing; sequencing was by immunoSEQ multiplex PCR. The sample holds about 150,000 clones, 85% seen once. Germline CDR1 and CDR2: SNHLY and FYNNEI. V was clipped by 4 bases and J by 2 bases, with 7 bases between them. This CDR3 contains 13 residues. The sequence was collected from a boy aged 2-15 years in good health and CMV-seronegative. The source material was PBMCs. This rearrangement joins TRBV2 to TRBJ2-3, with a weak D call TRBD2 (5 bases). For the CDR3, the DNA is TGTGCCAGCAGTGTTGACTACACAGATACGCAGTATTTT. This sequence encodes CASSVDYTDTQYF.